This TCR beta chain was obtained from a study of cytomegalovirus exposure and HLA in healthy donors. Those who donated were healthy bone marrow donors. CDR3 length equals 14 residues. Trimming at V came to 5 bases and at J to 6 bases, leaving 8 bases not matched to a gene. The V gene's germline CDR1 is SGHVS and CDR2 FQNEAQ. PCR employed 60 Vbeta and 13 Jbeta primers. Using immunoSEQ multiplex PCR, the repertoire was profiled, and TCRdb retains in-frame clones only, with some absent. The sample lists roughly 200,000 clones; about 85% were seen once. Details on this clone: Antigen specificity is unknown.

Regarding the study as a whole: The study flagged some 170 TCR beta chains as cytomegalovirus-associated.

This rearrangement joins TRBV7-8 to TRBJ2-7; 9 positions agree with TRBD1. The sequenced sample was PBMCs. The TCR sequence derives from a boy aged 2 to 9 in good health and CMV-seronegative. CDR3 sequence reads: CASSLRQGDSEQYF. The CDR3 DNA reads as TGTGCCAGCAGCCTGCGACAGGGGGACTCCGAGCAGTACTTC.